This T cell receptor (beta chain) is drawn from a study of T cell responses to AZD1222 COVID-19 vaccine. Here immunoSEQ multiplex PCR was the method, and the copy in TCRdb shows in-frame clones only, minus some. The sample shows around 88,000 clones, about 90% of them seen only once. This CDR3 region has 17 residues. The germline CDR1 and CDR2 sequences are SGHRS and YFSETQ. V shed 0 bases and J 7 bases; nucleotides not matched to a gene: 12. Worth noting for this clone: Antigen specificity is unknown.

Study-wide findings and caveats: It was only after the peak T cell response that any repertoires were sampled. Donors were mostly white British, more females; clonal diversity possibly underestimated. Targets within unmutated variant regions were reportedly found for nearly half of spike-specific TCRs. Seropositive AZD1222 recipients at baseline numbered only six or seven.

This rearrangement joins TRBV5-1 to TRBJ2-1, with 8 bases fitting TRBD2. Source: peripheral blood, taken on day 0 of AZD1222 vaccination. The sequence derives from an adult in good health. The CDR3 DNA sequence: TGCGCCAGCAGCTTGGCGCCGGGAGGGCTGTCTGGGAATGAGCAGTTCTTC. Amino acids: CASSLAPGGLSGNEQFF.